This TCR beta chain appears in the sequencing data of a study of blood T cell repertoires in COVID-19 (dated by TCRdb to the early 2020s). Broadly, across the study: Samples covering the acute and convalescent phases of COVID-19 were provided by collaborators in the United States, Italy and Spain. The material from the prospective study consisted of cDNA or gDNA derived from T cells, B-cell-depleted T cells, or PBMCs. Subjects who had been exposed to COVID-19, were actively infected with it, or had recovered from it provided the deeply sampled blood TCRbeta repertoires that made up the dataset. The repertoires were released in a freely available public database intended as a resource for research on the immune response to SARS-CoV-2. Samples came from the ongoing ImmuneRACE study (first 160 participants) plus 1,254 subjects from 6 global collaborators. Sample metadata almost always included a de-identified subject ID, COVID-19 status, age in years and sex. HLA class I and class II types, where available, came from metadata supplied by the sample provider rather than from assay-based typing. Study-wide findings and limitations: The quantity of clinical and demographic metadata differed by source and by participant and was supplied without curation.

For this chain, trimming is 8 bases at the V end and 6 bases at the J end, and the number of junction bases without a gene match is 3. CDR1 is given as LNHDA and CDR2 as SQIVND, both from the germline V gene (reference sequence). The CDR3 goes from the cysteine to the phenylalanine over 13 residues. CDR3 DNA only is kept here, 39 bases in frame from base 1. TCRbeta CDR3 regions were amplified from genomic DNA using the immunoSEQ Assay, a bias-controlled multiplex PCR. Under the source paper's analysis protocol: Within the assay, amplification of reference gene primers was used to estimate how many nucleated cells each sample contained. To quantify the absolute abundance of each unique TCRbeta CDR3 rearrangement, sequence reads were collapsed and filtered. For each sample, productive Simpson clonality was calculated as the square root of Simpson's diversity index over productive rearrangements. TCRdb limited this immuneACCESS table to in-frame rearrangements with V and J called. A share of clones is missing; checked studies link under half to unresolved V genes, and the rest is unexplained. That table supplies the V and J calls and clone size; D and trimming were determined from the DNA. This sample has about 170,000 clones in its table, and over 65% of those were observed once. The ten largest make up approximately 8% of the sample.

With respect to this clone: Its antigen specificity is not known. No base-level quality is on record; no much larger clone is a single base apart.

Each collaborating institution followed its own protocols to collect whole blood in K2EDTA tubes. For TCRbeta analysis, collaborators shipped samples as frozen whole blood, isolated PBMCs, or DNA extracted from either of those sample types. This receptor was obtained from a man aged 55 to 70 with acute or convalescent COVID-19. The sample comprised peripheral blood. This sequence uses TRBV19 and TRBJ1-5; 11 bases in between match TRBD1. DNA sequence: TGTGCCAGTGGACAGGGGGCTCTTCAGCCCCAGCATTTT. Its coded protein is CASGQGALQPQHF.